The 9 T cell receptor beta chains in this list originate from one sample, sequenced in a study of T cell responses to AZD1222 COVID-19 vaccine. The table came from immunoSEQ multiplex PCR; TCRdb's copy has only in-frame clones and leaves some out. The sample records tens of thousands of clones, around nine tenths being singletons. Sequencing used peripheral blood, obtained 28 days after the second AZD1222 dose. These receptors all come from an adult who received the AZD1222 COVID-19 vaccine.

The genes are TRBV12-3 or TRBV12-4 and TRBJ2-5, with D possibly TRBD2 on 7 matching bases. The CDR3 has 13 amino acids. V lost 8 bases, J lost 5 bases, and 15 bases lay in between. In DNA form, the CDR3 reads TGTGCCAGCTGGGGGGGGCCTTGGGAGACCCAGTACTTC. It is translated as CASWGGPWETQYF.

This clone was seen more than once but under ten times. The chain is built from TRBV21-1 and TRBJ2-1. TRBV21-1 is annotated as a pseudogene. The CDR3 is made up of 12 amino acids. CDR3 DNA sequence: TGTGCCAGCAGCAAAGGTGCGACTGAGCAGTTCTTC. Its translation is CASSKGATEQFF.

The chain links TRBV7-2 to TRBJ2-5, with 9 nucleotides matching TRBD1. CDR1 is SGHTA and CDR2 is FQGNSA in the germline V gene. The CDR3 extends over 14 amino acids. Trimming took 4 bases from V and 4 from J; bases not matched to a gene: 4. The CDR3 bases are TGTGCCAGCAGCTCCCGGGACAGGGTAGAGACCCAGTACTTC. This sequence encodes CASSSRDRVETQYF. Variable domain in full (rest from reference TRBV7-2 and TRBJ2-5): GAGVSQSPSNKVTEKGKDVELRCDPISGHTALYWYRQSLGQGLEFLIYFQGNSAPDKSGLPSDRFSAERTGGSVSTLTIQRTQQEDSAVYLCASSSRDRVETQYFGPGTRLLVL.

The chain links TRBV10-3 to TRBJ2-3, with D perhaps TRBD1 (6 bases). The germline V gene encodes CDR1 ENHRY and CDR2 SYGVKD. There are 16 residues in the CDR3. V was pared by 3 bases and J by 4 bases, with 17 bases between. The CDR3 reads CAISEKGDPSADTQYF. CDR3 nucleotides: TGTGCCATCAGTGAAAAGGGGGACCCGTCGGCAGATACGCAGTATTTT.

This chain uses TRBV3-1 (or the pseudogene TRBV3-2) with TRBJ2-7, with TRBD1 matching over 8 bases. The CDR3 contains 13 residues. V lost 1 base to trimming and J lost 6 bases; unmatched junction nucleotides: 2. Germline CDR1 is LGHDT and CDR2 is YNNKEL (reference sequence). CDR3 in DNA: TGTGCCAGCAGCCAAGGAGACAGGGGCGAGCAGTACTTC. Translating it yields CASSQGDRGEQYF.

The chain employs TRBV15 and TRBJ1-2; D is unclear. The germline V and J ends were trimmed by 0 bases and 1 base, with 21 bases remaining between them. CDR1 and CDR2 from the germline V gene are LNHNV and YYDKDF (reference sequence). The CDR3 runs 19 residues. CDR3 nucleotides: TGTGCCACCAGCAGAGATGAACCCCGCCGGGCAGCTCTTAACTATGGCTACACCTTC. Its translation is CATSRDEPRRAALNYGYTF.

V is TRBV6-2 or TRBV6-3 and J is TRBJ2-3; D gene ambiguous. Germline V gene sequence: CDR1 MNHEY, CDR2 SVGEGT. The CDR3 has 13 residues. The V end lost 2 bases, the J end lost 2 bases, and 5 bases lay between the germline ends. CDR3 nucleotides: TGTGCCAGCAGTTACCGATCCACAGATACGCAGTATTTT. Its protein is CASSYRSTDTQYF.

V is TRBV15 and J is TRBJ2-6; D possibly uses TRBD1 or TRBD2 (6 bases each). The CDR3 runs 16 residues. Germline V gene sequence: CDR1 LNHNV, CDR2 YYDKDF (reference sequence). V dropped 0 bases and J dropped 2 bases, with 8 bases sitting between them. Here the CDR3 DNA reads TGTGCCACCAGCAGAGATGGGGGGCCTGGGGCCAACGTCCTGACTTTC. The encoded protein is CATSRDGGPGANVLTF.

This clone has just one count. V gene TRBV6-1 combines with J gene TRBJ1-1, with D perhaps TRBD1 (6 bases). The CDR3 length is 15 residues. V was pared by 2 bases and J by 3 bases, with 13 bases between. The V gene's germline CDR1 is MNHNS and CDR2 SASEGT. The CDR3 DNA reads TGTGCCAGCAGTGAACGACAGGCGGTTTACACTGAAGCTTTCTTT. It encodes CASSERQAVYTEAFF.